There are a few counts of the clone carrying this T cell receptor beta chain. As yet, its antigen is unknown. TCRdb keeps only in-frame clones here, not all; method: immunoSEQ multiplex PCR. The sample has about 31,000 clones, 82% seen once. The sample originates from a study of Tregs in tolerant kidney transplant recipients. Study as a whole: CD4+CD25+CD127- cells came from approximately three-day belatacept mixed lymphocyte reactions, some with roughly five-day graft donor restimulation. Recipient cells were told from donor cells by antibody staining.

Overall study results and limits: Validation in larger populations is needed because few patients were studied. Biological reproducibility was not directly addressed, but technical replication error appeared minimal.

The receptor comes from a human donor in good health. The sample comprised Tregs from blood cultured with allogeneic cells.

The CDR3 DNA is TGTGCCAGCAGTTCTGGAGGGGATAATTCACCCCTCCACTTT. It specifies CASSSGGDNSPLHF. The chain links TRBV28 to TRBJ1-6, with D maybe TRBD1 (5 bases). The CDR3 spans 14 residues. The germline V gene has CDR1 MDHEN and CDR2 SYDVKM. V was shortened by 4 bases and J by 5 bases, with 9 bases between the two germline ends.